These 24 T cell receptor beta chains were all obtained from the same sample, sequenced in a study of T cell repertoires in cytomegalovirus infection. No antigen is known for these receptors. TCRdb processed the reads anew with MiXCR; each CDR3 protein has one entry. The sample has hundreds of thousands of distinct CDR3 sequences, 30% to 35% seen once. The sample in question was cultured PBMCs, obtained from culture after CMV antigen stimulation. The receptors come from a human donor in good health (CMV status not recorded). Some clones in this sample may be carry-over from other donors' samples.

This clonotype was seen repeatedly, ten times or more. The chain is built from TRBV7-2 and TRBJ1-6, with 8 bases that match TRBD1. The CDR3 runs to 18 residues. The germline V gene has CDR1 SGHTA and CDR2 FQGNSA. The V segment lost 2 bases and the J segment 0 bases; nucleotides outside the gene matches: 6. The CDR3 DNA is TGTGCCAGCAGCTTAAAGGCAACAGGGGGCTCCTATAATTCACCCCTCCACTTT. The encoded protein is CASSLKATGGSYNSPLHF.

This clonotype came up once. The chain uses TRBV10-3 and TRBJ1-2, with D hard to call. This CDR3 region has 12 residues. The ends were cut back, 5 bases at V and 5 bases at J, with 9 bases in the middle. Germline V CDR1 and CDR2: ENHRY, SYGVKD. In DNA, the CDR3 is TGTGCCATCAGTAACGGGCCATATGGCTACACCTTC. Protein sequence: CAISNGPYGYTF.

In DNA, the CDR3 is TGTGCCAGCAGCTCCCCGGCGGGCGGGAGATTTAGCACCGGGGAGCTGTTTTTT. Translation: CASSSPAGGRFSTGELFF. The chain recombines TRBV7-6 with TRBJ2-2; 7 positions agree with TRBD2. Per the germline V gene, CDR1 is SGHVS and CDR2 is FNYEAQ. This CDR3 is built from 18 residues. J was trimmed by 4 bases and V by 4 bases; bases with no gene match: 15.

The V gene is TRBV19, the J gene TRBJ1-4; the match to TRBD1 covers 7 bases. This CDR3 is 13 amino acids long. The V and J ends lost 9 bases and 7 bases, in that order; junction bases with no gene match: 8. Germline loops: CDR1 LNHDA, CDR2 SQIVND (reference sequence). As DNA, the CDR3 is TGTGCCAGCGCTGGACAGGATCGTGAAAAACTGTTTTTT. It yields the protein CASAGQDREKLFF.

The chain links TRBV20-1 to TRBJ2-3, with unresolved D. CDR3 length equals 15 residues. Germline V gene sequence: CDR1 DFQATT, CDR2 SNEGSKA (reference sequence). Trimming took off 6 bases at V and 3 bases at J, with 19 bases between the two ends. CDR3 amino acids: CSAVTSGTGTDTQYF. The CDR3 DNA reads as TGCAGTGCCGTTACATCGGGTACGGGTACAGATACGCAGTATTTT.

To note about this clonotype: Since a much larger clone is just one base distant, this may be a read error. The chain recombines TRBV7-2 with TRBJ1-1; 8 positions match TRBD1. Unmatched junction bases numbered 9, after V lost 7 bases and J lost 2 bases. The germline CDR1 and CDR2 sequences are SGHTA and FQGNSA. The CDR3 has 15 residues. CDR3 DNA sequence: TGTGCCAGCAACCTCCGCACAGGGGGAAACACTGAAGCTTTCTTT. It is translated as CASNLRTGGNTEAFF. Combining the CDR3 with reference TRBV7-2 and TRBJ1-1 gives the whole variable domain GAGVSQSPSNKVTEKGKDVELRCDPISGHTALYWYRQSLGQGLEFLIYFQGNSAPDKSGLPSDRFSAERTGGSVSTLTIQRTQQEDSAVYLCASNLRTGGNTEAFFGQGTRLTVV.

This sequence joins TRBV6-2 or TRBV6-3 and TRBJ2-7; TRBD2 matches at 11 bases. V gave up 2 bases and J gave up 1 base; unmatched junction bases: 13. The CDR3 is made up of 19 amino acids. Germline V CDR1 and CDR2: MNHEY, SVGEGT. The CDR3 region has the DNA TGTGCCAGCAGTTACCCGCGACTAGCGGGACTATCCGGGTCCTACGAGCAGTACTTC. It yields the protein CASSYPRLAGLSGSYEQYF.

The gene calls are TRBV10-3 and TRBJ1-2, with D unresolved. CDR1 is ENHRY and CDR2 is SYGVKD in the germline V gene. This CDR3 has 12 residues. Between the trimmed V and J ends, which lost 0 bases and 5 bases, there was a span of 4 bases. For the CDR3, the DNA is TGTGCCATCAGTGAGTCCCAATATGGCTACACCTTC. Its protein product is CAISESQYGYTF.

This clonotype was counted many times. The chain recombines TRBV7-2 with TRBJ2-3; 10 bases are a match to TRBD1. Germline trimming cut 3 bases from V and 6 bases from J; bases unmatched to any gene: 9. CDR1 is SGHTA and CDR2 is FQGNSA in the germline V gene. This CDR3 has 16 residues. As DNA, the CDR3 is TGTGCCAGCAGCTTCGTAAGACAGGGGGCGGGTGATACGCAGTATTTT. The encoded protein is CASSFVRQGAGDTQYF.

V usage is TRBV5-8 and J usage is TRBJ2-3, with D possibly TRBD1 on 6 matching bases. The CDR3 has 14 residues. The V end lost 3 bases, the J end lost 4 bases, and 12 bases lay between the germline ends. Germline V gives CDR1 SGHTS, CDR2 YDEGEE. In DNA form, the CDR3 reads TGTGCCAGCAGCTGGAGACAGGACCCAGATACGCAGTATTTT. It is translated as CASSWRQDPDTQYF.

The chain is built from TRBV20-1 and TRBJ2-3; TRBD2 is a possible D gene (5 bases). V shed 1 base and J shed 3 bases, with 14 bases lying between them. CDR3 size: 15 residues. In germline, CDR1 is DFQATT, CDR2 SNEGSKA (reference sequence). This CDR3 reads CSARAKPGWTDTQYF. CDR3 bases: TGCAGTGCTAGAGCTAAGCCGGGGTGGACAGATACGCAGTATTTT.

A few counts support this clonotype. This chain uses TRBV27 with TRBJ2-5; TRBD2 matches 9 bases. Losses at the gene ends were 1 base for V and 5 bases for J; bases not matched to a gene: 11. CDR1 and CDR2 from the germline V gene are MNHEY and SMNVEV (reference sequence). The CDR3 runs to 17 residues. The CDR3 nucleotides read TGTGCCAGCAGTTTATACGGTAGCGGGGGAGTGGGGGAGACCCAGTACTTC. This translates into CASSLYGSGGVGETQYF.

This chain connects TRBV2 to TRBJ1-5, with D tentatively TRBD1 (5 bases). V gave up 0 bases and J gave up 0 bases, with 12 bases separating them. Looked up from germline, CDR1 is SNHLY and CDR2 is FYNNEI. The CDR3 has 17 residues. CDR3: CASSEAGTVDSNQPQHF. CDR3 DNA: TGTGCCAGCAGTGAAGCTGGGACGGTAGATAGCAATCAGCCCCAGCATTTT.

The chain recombines TRBV11-2 with TRBJ1-1; D is uncertain. Germline CDR1 is SGHAT and CDR2 is FQNNGV. This CDR3 region has 14 residues. Trimming cost V 1 base and J 2 bases, with 8 bases left between them. The CDR3 reads CASSLGLTNTEAFF. The CDR3 coding sequence is TGTGCCAGCAGCTTAGGACTGACTAACACTGAAGCTTTCTTT.

This clonotype was seen ten or more times. The chain combines TRBV7-2 with TRBJ2-7, with D hard to call. The CDR3 contains 16 residues. CDR1 SGHTA and CDR2 FQGNSA come from the germline V gene. Trimming left V 0 bases short and J 4 bases short, with 16 bases between. CDR3 amino acids: CASSLASSSLVYEQYF. DNA for the CDR3: TGTGCCAGCAGCTTAGCGTCTTCTTCTCTAGTTTACGAGCAGTACTTC.

This clonotype was found many times. The gene calls are TRBV7-2 and TRBJ2-3, with D unclear. The length of the CDR3 is 12 residues. V lost 3 bases and J lost 4, with 5 bases in between. Germline-derived CDR1 and CDR2 are SGHTA and FQGNSA. CDR3 nucleotides: TGTGCCAGCAGCTTCTATTCAGATACGCAGTATTTT. It specifies CASSFYSDTQYF.

The rearrangement uses TRBV24-1 and TRBJ2-7; 12 bases are shared with TRBD2. V lost 5 bases and J lost 4; bases outside the gene matches: 5. Germline-derived CDR1 and CDR2 are KGHDR and SFDVKD. This CDR3 has 15 residues. CDR3 DNA: TGTGCCACCAGTGTAGAACTAGCGGGAGGATACGAGCAGTACTTC. Its translation: CATSVELAGGYEQYF.

V gene TRBV4-2 combines with J gene TRBJ2-3; possibly TRBD1 for D (7 bases). Trimming stripped 3 bases from V and 4 bases from J, with 14 bases between. Germline CDR1 is LGHNA and CDR2 is YNFKEQ. The CDR3 length is 15 residues. CDR3 region: CASSQSDREADTQYF. CDR3 bases: TGTGCCAGCAGCCAGAGCGACAGGGAGGCAGATACGCAGTATTTT.

The chain is built from TRBV4-1 and TRBJ1-2; D gene uncertain. The germline gives CDR1 MGHRA, CDR2 YSYEKL. The CDR3 length is 16 residues. Trimming shortened V by 1 base and J by 1 base, and 13 bases separated the two germline ends. CDR3 sequence reads: CASSQVPPGSNYGYTF. Here the CDR3 DNA reads TGCGCCAGCAGCCAAGTCCCCCCTGGAAGTAACTATGGCTACACCTTC.

The chain couples TRBV27 to TRBJ2-2; no clear D gene. CDR1 MNHEY and CDR2 SMNVEV come from the germline V gene (reference sequence). Trimming removed 3 bases at V and 8 bases at J, with 10 bases between. The CDR3 consists of 13 residues. CDR3 bases: TGTGCCAGCAGTTTTATTGGCGAGGGGGAGCTGTTTTTT. Its translation is CASSFIGEGELFF.

The genes are TRBV29-1 and TRBJ1-1, with a possible D match to TRBD1 (5 bases). The V and J ends lost 4 bases and 4 bases respectively, with 13 bases between them. Germline assignment: CDR1 SQVTM and CDR2 ANQGSEA. The length of the CDR3 is 13 residues. CDR3: CSVGPPGGTEAFF. Here the CDR3 DNA reads TGCAGCGTTGGACCCCCTGGGGGCACTGAAGCTTTCTTT.

In its sample, this clonotype was seen a few times. The V call is TRBV7-9, the J call TRBJ2-2; D is unclear. This CDR3 is built from 15 residues. CDR1 and CDR2 from the germline V gene are SEHNR and FQNEAQ (reference sequence). With 1 base removed from V and 4 bases from J, the gap between germline ends came to 10 bases. The CDR3 DNA reads as TGTGCCAGCAGCTTAGGCAGCCTGGTCACCGGGGAGCTGTTTTTT. Its translation: CASSLGSLVTGELFF.

J is TRBJ1-1 and V is TRBV5-6; 11 nucleotides line up with TRBD1. J was trimmed by 4 bases and V by 9 bases; bases with no gene match: 8. The CDR3 contains 14 residues. The germline gives CDR1 SGHDT, CDR2 YYEEEE. The CDR3 reads CATFGQGASTEAFF. In nucleotides, the CDR3 is TGTGCCACCTTCGGACAGGGGGCGAGCACTGAAGCTTTCTTT.

In its sample, this clonotype was seen many times. This chain uses TRBV7-8 with TRBJ2-3; 11 positions agree with TRBD2. This CDR3 spans 20 amino acids. The germline V gene has CDR1 SGHVS and CDR2 FQNEAQ. The trim removed 6 bases at V and 0 bases at J, leaving 17 bases unmatched. For the CDR3, the DNA is TGTGCCAGCAGGCACAATCGTCCTAGCGGGGGGCCACTAAGCACAGATACGCAGTATTTT. Residues: CASRHNRPSGGPLSTDTQYF.